This is a list of T cell receptor beta chains from one sample in a study of T cell changes during pregnancy in multiple sclerosis. This table comes from immunoSEQ multiplex PCR, and its TCRdb copy is limited to in-frame clones, with some not included. This table holds over 70,000 clones, roughly 93% found once. Specimen: peripheral blood, collected in the first trimester of pregnancy. The receptor source for this set is a female donor with multiple sclerosis, enrolled in a pregnancy study. Each CDR3 is given with its conserved first and last residue.

v_call	j_call	cdr3_aa
TRBV7-3	TRBJ2-1	CASSLGGAGGEQFF
TRBV2	TRBJ1-1	CASSDRTVNTEAFF
TRBV4-1	TRBJ2-5	CASSQDSEETQYF
TRBV9	TRBJ1-1	CASSVGGRNTEAFF
TRBV9	TRBJ1-5	CASSRDRGGGQPQHF
TRBV2	TRBJ2-3	CASSTFRLAGDTDTQYF
TRBV2	TRBJ1-1	CASSDLGDMNTEAFF
TRBV27	TRBJ1-5	CASSPISGHPYSNQPQHF
TRBV9	TRBJ2-3	CASSLLGTSGGLGTDTQYF
TRBV9	TRBJ1-3	CASSYGNTIYF
TRBV6-1	TRBJ1-2	CASSQTGLNYGYTF
TRBV7-2	TRBJ2-1	CASSREGQGDNEQFF
TRBV7-9	TRBJ1-1	CASSFGGDTEAFF
TRBV5-6	TRBJ1-2	CASSPDRGVDYGYTF
TRBV7-3	TRBJ2-2	CASSLTLGGRGATGELFF
TRBV13	TRBJ2-3	CASSPRRGADTQYF
TRBV5-5	TRBJ1-2	CASSLDRGREGYTF
TRBV29-1	TRBJ1-4	CSVLLTNEKLFF
TRBV30	TRBJ1-2	CAWSGTGEKNYGYTF
TRBV27	TRBJ2-7	CASSLSSGGLSVEQYF
TRBV15	TRBJ1-5	CATSRARGNQPQHF
TRBV27	TRBJ1-5	CASSYSGSNQPQHF
TRBV6-6	TRBJ1-5	CASSYGQDRLTQPQHF
TRBV10-1	TRBJ2-1	CASSEPGQGANNEQFF
TRBV6-1	TRBJ1-3	CASSEASNRPGNTIYF
TRBV5-1	TRBJ1-4	CASSETGGQSTNEKLFF
TRBV7-3	TRBJ1-1	CASSRTGLGTEAFF
TRBV6-5	TRBJ2-5	CASTYLGSGETQYF
TRBV14	TRBJ2-2	CASSHVTGELFF
TRBV10-1	TRBJ2-7	CASSAQGREQYF
TRBV6-1	TRBJ2-1	CASSETSGGYNEQFF
TRBV11-2	TRBJ1-4	CASSPPGEKLFF
TRBV18	TRBJ2-7	CASSATSGVSYEQYF
TRBV2	TRBJ1-5	CASSVSSNQPQHF
TRBV2	TRBJ1-2	CASSVRNYGYTF
TRBV5-5	TRBJ2-1	CASSLVTQQFF
TRBV12-5	TRBJ1-6	CASGLATGNLFFGENNSPLHF
TRBV7-3	TRBJ1-3	CASSPASSGNTIYF
TRBV19	TRBJ2-7	CASSIGPVGPGTYEQYF
TRBV4-1	TRBJ1-6	CASSQARQKSPLHF
TRBV7-7	TRBJ2-3	CASSLTGSDTQYF
TRBV7-6	TRBJ1-4	CASSLEGGRSEKLFF